Below, 10 T cell receptor beta chains from the same sample are listed, as sequenced in a study of identical twins. Each CDR3 protein is one row after TCRdb ran MiXCR on the 5' RACE reads. There are 420,000 or so distinct CDR3 sequences in the sample; around a sixth occur only once, and around 12% lies in the top ten. Sequenced: naive T cells sorted from blood. These receptors all come from a man between 45 and 60 years old in good health.

This clonotype was observed at least ten times. This chain joins TRBV20-1 and TRBJ2-7; a possible D gene is TRBD2 (6 bases). The CDR3 has 13 amino acids. Germline values: CDR1 DFQATT, CDR2 SNEGSKA (reference sequence). Trimming took off 1 base at V and 3 bases at J, with 10 bases between the two ends. The CDR3, as DNA: TGCAGTGCTAGAGGGCTAGCGAACTACGAGCAGTACTTC. Its protein is CSARGLANYEQYF.

This clonotype appeared a few times. The CDR3 here is CASSLSWGMNQPQHF. The CDR3 DNA is TGTGCCAGCAGCCTTTCATGGGGAATGAATCAGCCCCAGCATTTT. The V and J genes are TRBV6-2 or TRBV6-3 and TRBJ1-5; D is unclear. V shed 6 bases and J shed 4 bases, with 16 bases lying between them. The CDR3 has 15 residues. Germline assignment: CDR1 MNHEY and CDR2 SVGEGT.

This clonotype was recorded a few times. This chain joins TRBV6-2 or TRBV6-3 and TRBJ2-7, with 9 bases matching TRBD1. The CDR3 is 15 amino acids. The V gene's germline CDR1 is MNHEY and CDR2 SVGEGT. The V segment lost 1 base and the J segment 5 bases; nucleotides outside the gene matches: 6. CDR3 protein: CASSYFGTGSNEQYF. CDR3 sequence (DNA): TGTGCCAGCAGTTACTTCGGGACAGGGTCGAACGAGCAGTACTTC.

This sequence joins TRBV7-9 and TRBJ2-1; D ambiguous. V lost 5 bases to trimming and J lost 0 bases, with 17 bases between them. Germline CDR1 is SEHNR and CDR2 is FQNEAQ (reference sequence). The CDR3 is 17 amino acids. The CDR3 sequence is CASSPTDGFNSYNEQFF. The DNA for the CDR3 is TGTGCCAGCAGCCCGACCGACGGCTTCAACTCCTACAATGAGCAGTTCTTC.

This clonotype was detected ten times or more. The chain employs TRBV29-1 and TRBJ2-7; no reliable D call. The V gene's germline CDR1 is SQVTM and CDR2 ANQGSEA. V lost 4 bases to trimming and J lost 7 bases, with 11 bases between them. CDR3 length: 11 amino acids. This CDR3 reads CSVGLLGEQYF. The CDR3 DNA is TGCAGCGTTGGGTTGCTGGGTGAGCAGTACTTC.

This clonotype was recorded at least ten times. The chain couples TRBV19 to TRBJ1-2, with D possibly matching TRBD1 (5 bases). The V end lost 3 bases, the J end lost 7 bases, and 12 bases lay between the germline ends. The CDR3 consists of 13 residues. Looked up from germline, CDR1 is LNHDA and CDR2 is SQIVND (reference sequence). This chain's CDR3 is CASSIQGGIGYTF. CDR3 DNA sequence: TGTGCCAGTAGTATTCAGGGAGGAATTGGCTACACCTTC.

The V gene is TRBV12-3 or TRBV12-4, the J gene TRBJ1-6, with D possibly TRBD1 on 6 matching bases. The V gene lost 10 bases and the J gene lost 7 bases, with 20 bases spanning the gap. This CDR3 has 15 amino acids. Here the CDR3 reads CATAPGAGRNSPLHF. The CDR3 coding sequence is TGTGCCACCGCACCGGGGGCAGGGAGGAATTCACCCCTCCACTTT.

The sample holds a few counts of this clonotype. The chain uses TRBV6-2 or TRBV6-3 and TRBJ1-6; the match to TRBD1 covers 7 bases. The CDR3 is 13 amino acids. Losses at the gene ends were 8 bases for V and 7 bases for J; bases not matched to a gene: 5. Per the germline V gene, CDR1 is MNHEY and CDR2 is SVGEGT. CDR3 protein: CASCMTGNSPLHF. CDR3 DNA: TGTGCCAGCTGTATGACAGGGAATTCACCCCTCCACTTT.

A few counts support this clonotype. V gene TRBV27 combines with J gene TRBJ1-1, with no clear D. The germline CDR1 and CDR2 sequences are MNHEY and SMNVEV (reference sequence). Trimming cost V 5 bases and J 1 base, with 8 bases left between them. The CDR3 spans 13 residues. CDR3: CASSIQANTEAFF. CDR3 nucleotides: TGTGCCAGCAGTATCCAGGCGAACACTGAAGCTTTCTTT.

This clonotype was detected only a few times. V and J are TRBV20-1 and TRBJ2-7; 9 nucleotides align to TRBD2. The CDR3 consists of 15 residues. V lost 3 bases and J lost 0; bases outside the gene matches: 6. The V gene's germline CDR1 is DFQATT and CDR2 SNEGSKA (reference sequence). The CDR3 loop is CSARTSGGPSYEQYF. In DNA form, the CDR3 reads TGCAGTGCTAGGACTAGCGGAGGCCCCTCCTACGAGCAGTACTTC.